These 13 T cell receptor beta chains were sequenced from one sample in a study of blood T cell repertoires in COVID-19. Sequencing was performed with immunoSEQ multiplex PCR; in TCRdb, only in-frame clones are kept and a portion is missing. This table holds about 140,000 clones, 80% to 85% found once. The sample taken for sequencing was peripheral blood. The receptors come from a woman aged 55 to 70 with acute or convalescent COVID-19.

CDR3 loop: CASSLGADSLYF. CDR3 nucleotides: TGTGCCAGCAGCCTGGGGGCAGATTCACTGTACTTC. V is TRBV7-9 and J is TRBJ2-7; tentatively, D is TRBD1 (6 bases). Germline V gene lookup returns CDR1 SEHNR and CDR2 FQNEAQ (reference sequence). The CDR3 has 12 residues. V lost 5 bases to trimming and J lost 12 bases, with 17 bases between them.

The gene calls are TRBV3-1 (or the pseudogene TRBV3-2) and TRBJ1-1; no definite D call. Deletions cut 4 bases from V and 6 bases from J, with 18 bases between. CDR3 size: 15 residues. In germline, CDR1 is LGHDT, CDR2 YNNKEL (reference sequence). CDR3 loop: CASSPPSLIGAEAFF. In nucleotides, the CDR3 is TGTGCCAGCAGCCCCCCATCTTTGATTGGAGCTGAAGCTTTCTTT.

CDR3 coding DNA: TGTGCCAGTAGTATCGCACAGGGTCTCCTCTATGGCTACACCTTC. Amino acids: CASSIAQGLLYGYTF. V usage is TRBV19 and J usage is TRBJ1-2; D may be TRBD1 (6 bases). V gave up 3 bases and J gave up 4 bases, with 15 bases separating them. CDR1 LNHDA and CDR2 SQIVND come from the germline V gene (reference sequence). The CDR3 totals 15 residues.

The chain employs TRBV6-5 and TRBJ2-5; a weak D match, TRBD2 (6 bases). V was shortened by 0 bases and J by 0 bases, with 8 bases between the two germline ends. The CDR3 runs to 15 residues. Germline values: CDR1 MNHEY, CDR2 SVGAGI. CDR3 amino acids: CASSYSRDHQETQYF. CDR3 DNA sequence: TGTGCCAGCAGTTACTCGCGGGACCACCAAGAGACCCAGTACTTC.

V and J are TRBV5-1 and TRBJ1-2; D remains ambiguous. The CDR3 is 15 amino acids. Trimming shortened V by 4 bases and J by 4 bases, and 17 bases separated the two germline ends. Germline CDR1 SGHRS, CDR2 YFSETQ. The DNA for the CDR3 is TGCGCCAGCAGCCCCACCACGGTCGAGGCCTATGGCTACACCTTC. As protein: CASSPTTVEAYGYTF.

As DNA, the CDR3 is TGTGCCTGGAGTGTTGACCGGGGCACTGAAGCTTTCTTT. This encodes CAWSVDRGTEAFF. The rearrangement joins TRBV30 to TRBJ1-1; no clear D gene. V was trimmed by 0 bases and J by 4 bases, leaving 9 bases between them. The germline gives CDR1 GTSNPN, CDR2 SVGIG (reference sequence). This CDR3 is built from 13 residues.

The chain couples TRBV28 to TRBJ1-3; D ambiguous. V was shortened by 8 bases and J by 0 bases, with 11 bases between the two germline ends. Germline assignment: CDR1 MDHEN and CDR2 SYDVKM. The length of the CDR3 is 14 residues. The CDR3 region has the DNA TGTGCCAGCTTGTCTGCGGTCTCTGGAAACACCATATATTTT. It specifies CASLSAVSGNTIYF.

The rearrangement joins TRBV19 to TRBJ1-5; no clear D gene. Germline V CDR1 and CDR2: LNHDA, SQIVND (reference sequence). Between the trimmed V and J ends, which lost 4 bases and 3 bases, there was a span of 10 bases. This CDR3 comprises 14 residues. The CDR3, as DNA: TGTGCCAGTAGTAATCGAAACTTCAATCAGCCCCAGCATTTT. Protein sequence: CASSNRNFNQPQHF. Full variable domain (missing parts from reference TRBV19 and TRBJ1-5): DGGITQSPKYLFRKEGQNVTLSCEQNLNHDAMYWYRQDPGQGLRLIYYSQIVNDFQKGDIAEGYSVSREKKESFPLTVTSAQKNPTAFYLCASSNRNFNQPQHFGDGTRLSIL.

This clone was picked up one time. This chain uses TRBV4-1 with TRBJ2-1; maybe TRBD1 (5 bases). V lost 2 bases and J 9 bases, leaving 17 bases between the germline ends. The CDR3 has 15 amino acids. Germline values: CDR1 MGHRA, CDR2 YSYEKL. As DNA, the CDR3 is TGCGCCAGCAGCCAATCTTTTCGTGGGGCCAGTGAGCAGTTCTTC. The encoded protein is CASSQSFRGASEQFF.

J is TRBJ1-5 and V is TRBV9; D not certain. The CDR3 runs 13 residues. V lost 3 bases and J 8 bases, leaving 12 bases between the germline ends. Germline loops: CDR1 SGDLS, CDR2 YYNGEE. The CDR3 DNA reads TGTGCCAGCAGCGGGCGCCCGGGTGAGCCCCAGCATTTT. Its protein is CASSGRPGEPQHF.

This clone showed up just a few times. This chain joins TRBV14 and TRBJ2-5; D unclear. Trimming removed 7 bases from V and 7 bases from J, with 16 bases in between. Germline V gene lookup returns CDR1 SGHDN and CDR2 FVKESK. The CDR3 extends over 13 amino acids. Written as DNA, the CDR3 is TGTGCCAGCACATATAGAGAGGATGGGACCCAGTACTTC. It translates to CASTYREDGTQYF.

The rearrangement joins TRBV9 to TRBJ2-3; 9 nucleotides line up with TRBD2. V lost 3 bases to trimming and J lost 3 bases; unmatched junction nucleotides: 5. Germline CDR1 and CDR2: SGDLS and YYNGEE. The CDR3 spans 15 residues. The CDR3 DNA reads TGTGCCAGCAGCGCCGATAGCGGGAGTACAGATACGCAGTATTTT. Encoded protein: CASSADSGSTDTQYF.

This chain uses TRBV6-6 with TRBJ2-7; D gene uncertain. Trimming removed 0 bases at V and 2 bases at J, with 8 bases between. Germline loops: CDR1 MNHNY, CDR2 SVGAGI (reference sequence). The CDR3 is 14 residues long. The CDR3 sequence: CASSYSEQTYEQYF. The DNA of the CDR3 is TGTGCCAGCAGTTACTCGGAGCAGACCTACGAGCAGTACTTC.